Listed here is a single TCR beta chain. What it recognizes is unknown. V was pared by 2 bases and J by 7 bases, with 13 bases between. This CDR3 has 13 residues. Germline values: CDR1 SGHNT, CDR2 YYREEE (reference sequence). PCR used 60 Vbeta primers and 13 Jbeta primers. The data were produced by immunoSEQ multiplex PCR, yet TCRdb's version contains in-frame clones alone and is incomplete. The data contain 100,000 to 120,000 clones, around 80% of them singletons. The data derive from a study of cytomegalovirus exposure and HLA in healthy donors. Study-level results: Immune exposure data for these donors was limited to CMV serostatus. In a later analysis, compared with equally common non-associated chains, HLA-associated beta chains were more expanded. A missense variant in DCLRE1C was later tied to TCR beta V- and J-gene trimming.

The sequenced sample was PBMCs. The chain carries TRBV5-4 and TRBJ2-7; tentatively, D is TRBD2 (5 bases). The receptor was derived from an older woman in good health and CMV-seropositive. CDR3 sequence: CASSFVLDTEQYF. CDR3 bases: TGTGCCAGCAGCTTTGTACTAGACACGGAGCAGTACTTC.